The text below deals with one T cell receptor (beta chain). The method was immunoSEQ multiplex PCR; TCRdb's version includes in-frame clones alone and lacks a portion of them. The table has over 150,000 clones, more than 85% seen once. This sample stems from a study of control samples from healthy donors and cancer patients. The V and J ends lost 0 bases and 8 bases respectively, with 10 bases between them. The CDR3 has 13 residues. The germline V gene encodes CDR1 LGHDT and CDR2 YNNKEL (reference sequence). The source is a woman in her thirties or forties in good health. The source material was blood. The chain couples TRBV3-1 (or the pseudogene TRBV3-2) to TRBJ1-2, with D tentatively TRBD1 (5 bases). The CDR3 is CASSQEGTGGYTF. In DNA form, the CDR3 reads TGTGCCAGCAGCCAAGAAGGGACGGGGGGCTACACCTTC.